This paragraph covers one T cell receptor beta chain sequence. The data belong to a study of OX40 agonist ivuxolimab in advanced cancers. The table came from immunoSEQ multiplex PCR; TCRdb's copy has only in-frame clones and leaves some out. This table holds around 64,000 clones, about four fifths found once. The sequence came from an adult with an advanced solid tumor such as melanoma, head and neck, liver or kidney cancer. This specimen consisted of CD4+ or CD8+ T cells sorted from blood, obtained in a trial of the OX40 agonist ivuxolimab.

The CDR3 spells CASSPLRAPTYEQYF. In DNA form, the CDR3 reads TGTGCCAGCTCACCACTCCGGGCACCAACCTACGAGCAGTACTTC. V gene TRBV18 combines with J gene TRBJ2-7, with unresolved D. The CDR3 is 15 residues long. The germline V gene has CDR1 KGHSH and CDR2 LQKENI. V was trimmed by 1 base and J by 2 bases, leaving 12 bases between them.